This TCR beta chain was obtained from a study of cytomegalovirus exposure and HLA in healthy donors. The study's findings and limits: Most sequenced TCRs were rare (though some public TCRs occurred in many donors). The study listed under 200 cytomegalovirus-associated TCR beta chains.

The donors were part of the validation cohort of 120 or so subjects. That cohort was separate from the first cohort, which comprised roughly 670 subjects. V gave up 6 bases and J gave up 1 base, with 9 bases separating them. The germline CDR1 and CDR2 sequences are MRHNA and SNTAGT. The CDR3 has 13 residues. This clone occurred a few times. Its antigen is as yet unknown. TCRdb keeps only in-frame clones here, not all; method: immunoSEQ multiplex PCR. Of over 100,000 clones listed, approximately 94% are singletons. What was sequenced was PBMCs. This sequence joins TRBV6-4 and TRBJ1-1; no clear D. The TCR comes from a woman younger than 35 in good health and CMV-seronegative. The CDR3 spells CASSSGKNTEAFF. CDR3 nucleotide sequence: TGTGCCAGCAGCTCCGGGAAGAACACTGAAGCTTTCTTT.